This TCR beta chain is drawn from a study of T-cell reconstitution after alpha-beta-depleted transplantation in children. General study results and limits: Expanded graft clones, several hundred of them, were reportedly the source of alpha-beta T cells about two months after transplant. T-cell numbers and diversity one year post-transplant derived largely from freshly generated T cells.

There are a few counts of this clonotype. Antigen specificity is unknown. Unique molecular identifiers were incorporated when the TCRbeta library was constructed. One entry per CDR3 protein results from TCRdb running MiXCR on the PCR reads. The sample shows 500,000 to 650,000 distinct CDR3 sequences, 10% to 15% of them seen only once. The clonotype originates from a male patient aged 10 to 17 who had a stem cell transplant for acute myeloid leukemia, so the T cells may come from the graft donor. Sequencing used PBMCs, mostly from graft donor cells, obtained 360 days after TCRalphabeta/CD19-depleted stem cell transplant.

The CDR3 sequence: CASSQETRENYNEQFF. In nucleotides, the CDR3 is TGCGCCAGCAGCCAAGAAACGCGGGAGAATTACAATGAGCAGTTCTTC. The chain combines TRBV4-3 with TRBJ2-1; 7 bases are shared with TRBD2. Germline CDR1 reads LGHNA; CDR2 reads YSLEER. The CDR3 runs to 16 residues. The junction had 6 bases not matched to a gene; V was cut back by 0 bases and J by 4 bases.